This T cell receptor beta chain emerged from a study of cytomegalovirus exposure and HLA in healthy donors. Regarding donors, all were healthy bone marrow donors. The PCR contained 60 Vbeta and 13 Jbeta primers. TCRdb's table, derived via immunoSEQ multiplex PCR, lists solely in-frame clones and lacks some. The sample holds 100,000 to 150,000 clones, over 65% seen once. This CDR3 has 13 residues. In germline, CDR1 is MNHEY, CDR2 SMNVEV (reference sequence). V was pared by 6 bases and J by 7 bases, with 4 bases of the junction left unmatched. V is TRBV27 and J is TRBJ2-1; 9 positions match TRBD2. The TCR sequence derives from a man aged 25-40 years in good health and CMV-seropositive. The material sequenced was PBMCs. The CDR3 spells CASRTSGSNEQFF. The CDR3 region has the DNA TGTGCCAGCAGGACTAGCGGATCAAATGAGCAGTTCTTC.